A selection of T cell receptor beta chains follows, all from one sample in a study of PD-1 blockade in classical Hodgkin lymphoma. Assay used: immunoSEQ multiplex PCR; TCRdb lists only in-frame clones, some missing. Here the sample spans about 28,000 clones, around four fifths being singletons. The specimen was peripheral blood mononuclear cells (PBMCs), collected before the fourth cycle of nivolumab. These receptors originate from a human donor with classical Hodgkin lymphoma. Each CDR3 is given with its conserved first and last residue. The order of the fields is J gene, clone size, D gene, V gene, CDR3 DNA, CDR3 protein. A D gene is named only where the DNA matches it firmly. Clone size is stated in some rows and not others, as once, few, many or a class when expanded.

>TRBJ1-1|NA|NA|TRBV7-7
TGTGCCAGCAGCTTAGGCCCGGAAACTGAAGCTTTCTTT
CASSLGPETEAFF
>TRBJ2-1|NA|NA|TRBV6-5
TGTGCCAGCAGTTACTCGGGTAGCGGCTCCTACAATGAGCAGTTCTTC
CASSYSGSGSYNEQFF
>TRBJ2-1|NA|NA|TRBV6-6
TGTGCCAGCAGTTACGCAGGGGATGAGCAGTTCTTC
CASSYAGDEQFF
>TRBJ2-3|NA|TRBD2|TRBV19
TGTGCCAGTAGTGTTTTTAGCGGGACAACAGATACGCAGTATTTT
CASSVFSGTTDTQYF
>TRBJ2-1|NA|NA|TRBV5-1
TGCGCCAGCAGCTTGGAAGGGCTAGCAATCCCCAATGAGCAGTTCTTC
CASSLEGLAIPNEQFF
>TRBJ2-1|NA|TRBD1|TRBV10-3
TGTGCCATCAGGACCGGGACAGTTAACTACAATGAGCAGTTCTTC
CAIRTGTVNYNEQFF
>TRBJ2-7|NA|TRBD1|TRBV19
TGTGCCAGTAGATCGGGACAGGGTTTCCACGAGCAGTACTTC
CASRSGQGFHEQYF
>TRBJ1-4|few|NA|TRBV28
TGTGCCAGCAGTCCCGGACAGTCGTGGGAAAAACTGTTTTTT
CASSPGQSWEKLFF
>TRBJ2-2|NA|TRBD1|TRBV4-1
TGCGCCAGCAGCCTTCGACCCACAGGGGCCGGGGAGCTGTTTTTT
CASSLRPTGAGELFF
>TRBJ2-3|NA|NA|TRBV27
TGTGCCAGCAGGTTCAGCGGTAGTCCCACAGATACGCAGTATTTT
CASRFSGSPTDTQYF
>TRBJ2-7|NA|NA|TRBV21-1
TGTGCCAGCAGCTTCCCCCGCTCCGGGGGGGGGACCTACGAGCAGTACTTC
CASSFPRSGGGTYEQYF
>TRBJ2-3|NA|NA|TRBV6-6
TGTGCCAGCAGTTATTTGGGGGCAGCCACAGATACGCAGTATTTT
CASSYLGAATDTQYF
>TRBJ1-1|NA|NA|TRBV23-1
TGCGCCAGCGGCCCGGGGGGGGTCCCTGAAGCTTTCTTT
CASGPGGVPEAFF
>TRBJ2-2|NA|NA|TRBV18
TGTGCCAGCTCACCACTTTCCGCGAGAGGGGGCGGGGAGCTGTTTTTT
CASSPLSARGGGELFF
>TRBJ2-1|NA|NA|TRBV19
TGTGCCAGTAGTATAGGCAGACCCTACAATGAGCAGTTCTTC
CASSIGRPYNEQFF
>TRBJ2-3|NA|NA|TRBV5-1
TGCGCCAGCAGCTTTTTTTTTCCGGGAGCGGGCACAGATACGCAGTATTTT
CASSFFFPGAGTDTQYF
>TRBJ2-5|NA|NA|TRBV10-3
TGTGCCATCAGTGAGCCTAGGTCTCGGGAGACCCAGTACTTC
CAISEPRSRETQYF
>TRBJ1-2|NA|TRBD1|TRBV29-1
TGCAGCGTGTTCCAGGGGGAGCGCTATGGCTACACCTTC
CSVFQGERYGYTF
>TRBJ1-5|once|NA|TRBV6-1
TGTGCCAGCAGTGACGGCAGGTTCGGGATTAGCAATCAGCCCCAGCATTTT
CASSDGRFGISNQPQHF
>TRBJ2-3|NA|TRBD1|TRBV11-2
TGTGCCAGCAGCTTAGGAGACAGGGCCACAGATACGCAGTATTTT
CASSLGDRATDTQYF
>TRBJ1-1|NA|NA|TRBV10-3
TGTGCCATCAGTGACCAGAACACTGAAGCTTTCTTT
CAISDQNTEAFF
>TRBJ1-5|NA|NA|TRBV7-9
TGTGCCAGCAGCTTATATGGCAATCAGCCCCAGCATTTT
CASSLYGNQPQHF
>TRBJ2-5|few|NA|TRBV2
TGTGCCAGCATGGCCTCTAGGATGGAGACCCAGTACTTC
CASMASRMETQYF
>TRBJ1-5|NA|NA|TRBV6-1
TGTGCCAGCAGCCCCGGGACATCTGGCAATCAGCCCCAGCATTTT
CASSPGTSGNQPQHF
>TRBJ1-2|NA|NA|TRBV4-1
TGCGCCAGCAGCCCCCCGGATCCGGGTCGGAGCGGCTACACCTTC
CASSPPDPGRSGYTF
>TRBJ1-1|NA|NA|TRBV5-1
TGCGCCAGCAGCACGGACACTCTGTACACTGAAGCTTTCTTT
CASSTDTLYTEAFF
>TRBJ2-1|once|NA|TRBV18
TGTGCCAGCTCACCACAGGCTGGCTCCTACAATGAGCAGTTCTTC
CASSPQAGSYNEQFF
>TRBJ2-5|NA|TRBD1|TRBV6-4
TGTGCCAGCAGTGAGGACAGGGCGGGGGAGACCCAGTACTTC
CASSEDRAGETQYF
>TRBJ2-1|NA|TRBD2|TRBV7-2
TGTGCCAGCAGCAAGCGGGAGCAGTATTTCAATGAGCAGTTCTTC
CASSKREQYFNEQFF
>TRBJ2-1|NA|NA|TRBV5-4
TGTGCCAGCAGCTTAGTGGCTAGCCACAATGAGCAGTTCTTC
CASSLVASHNEQFF
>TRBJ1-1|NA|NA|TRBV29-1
TGCAGCGTTGTTGAGGGGAACACTGAAGCTTTCTTT
CSVVEGNTEAFF
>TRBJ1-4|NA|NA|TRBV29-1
TGCAGCGTACAGTCAACTAATGAAAAACTGTTTTTT
CSVQSTNEKLFF
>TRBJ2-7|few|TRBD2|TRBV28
TGTGCCAGCAGTTTCCCCGGGGGGAGCGAGCAGTACTTC
CASSFPGGSEQYF
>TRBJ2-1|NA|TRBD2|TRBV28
TGTGCCAGCAGCGCGGGAGGGCCGGGAAATGAGCAGTTCTTC
CASSAGGPGNEQFF
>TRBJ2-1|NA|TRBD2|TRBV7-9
TGTGCCAGCGGCCAAGCGGGAGGCCCCTACAATGAGCAGTTCTTC
CASGQAGGPYNEQFF
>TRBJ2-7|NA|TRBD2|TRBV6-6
TGTGCCAGCAGGTTAGCGGGGGGCTCCTACGAGCAGTACTTC
CASRLAGGSYEQYF
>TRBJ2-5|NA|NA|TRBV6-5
TGTGCCAGCAGTCTTCTGGCAGATGAGACCCAGTACTTC
CASSLLADETQYF
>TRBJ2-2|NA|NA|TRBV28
TGTGCCAGCAATCCGCCAGGGTCCGGGGAGCTGTTTTTT
CASNPPGSGELFF
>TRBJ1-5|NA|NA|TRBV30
TGTGCCTGGAGTGGCGGGCCCCAATCACAGGGCAACAACAATCAGCCCCAGCATTTT
CAWSGGPQSQGNNNQPQHF
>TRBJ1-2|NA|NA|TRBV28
TGTGCCAGCAGTTTAGCAGGGACAAACGGCTACACCTTC
CASSLAGTNGYTF
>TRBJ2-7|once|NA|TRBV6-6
TGTGCCAGCAGTTACTCTGCTAGCTCCTACGAGCAGTACTTC
CASSYSASSYEQYF
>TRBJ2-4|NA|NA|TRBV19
TGTGCCAGTAGTACTGGGACACCGGCGGAGAGAACCAAAAACATTCAGTACTTC
CASSTGTPAERTKNIQYF
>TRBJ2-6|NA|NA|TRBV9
TGTGCCAGCAGCGGAGGCTACTCTGGGGCCAACGTCCTGACTTTC
CASSGGYSGANVLTF
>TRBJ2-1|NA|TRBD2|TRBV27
TGTGCCAGCAGTAGGTTACTAGCGGGAGTCGCCTACAATGAGCAGTTCTTC
CASSRLLAGVAYNEQFF
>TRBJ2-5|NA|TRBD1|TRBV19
TGTGCCAGTAGCGTGGGACAGCTCCCCGGTGAGACCCAGTACTTC
CASSVGQLPGETQYF
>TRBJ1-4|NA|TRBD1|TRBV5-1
TGCGCCAGCAGCACGGGAACAGGGGTTGCAACTAATGAAAAACTGTTTTTT
CASSTGTGVATNEKLFF
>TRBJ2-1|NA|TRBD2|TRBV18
TGTGCCAGCTCACTCCTTCAGACTAGCGGGAATAACAATGAGCAGTTCTTC
CASSLLQTSGNNNEQFF
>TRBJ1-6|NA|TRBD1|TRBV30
TGTGCCTGGAGTGTACCCGGACAGGCCCCTTCACCCCTCCACTTT
CAWSVPGQAPSPLHF